This TCR beta chain derives from a study of T cell responses to AZD1222 COVID-19 vaccine. Profiled with immunoSEQ multiplex PCR; TCRdb holds only in-frame clones, not every one. Of fewer than 250,000 clones listed, more than 85% are singletons. About this clone itself: Its antigen is as yet unknown.

Broader study findings: Variant regions that are unmutated are reportedly the target of nearly half of spike-specific TCRs. Spike-specific TCR breadth and depth grew following two AZD1222 doses.

The origin of this receptor is an adult in good health. Sequencing was performed on peripheral blood, taken on day 0 of MenACWY control vaccination.

In DNA, the CDR3 is TGTGCCAGCAGCGTTATGGGTTCGACTAATGAAAAACTGTTTTTT. Protein: CASSVMGSTNEKLFF. The chain combines TRBV7-9 with TRBJ1-4; D is ambiguous. V lost 5 bases and J lost 2, with 12 bases in between. Per germline, CDR1 SEHNR and CDR2 FQNEAQ (reference sequence). The CDR3 has 15 residues.